This T cell receptor beta chain is from a study of shared clonotypes between healthy human individuals. For the study at large: The plates for each donor numbered three CD4 naive, three CD4 memory, two CD8 naive and one CD8 memory.

The germline CDR1 and CDR2 sequences are SGHNT and YYREEE (reference sequence). The CDR3 spans 14 residues. Germline trimming cut 4 bases from V and 2 bases from J; bases unmatched to any gene: 6. The authors combined CD45RO+ cells with CCR7-negative CD45RA+ TemRA cells as CD8 memory. Study-level findings and limits: In several donors, around 5.5% of naive CD4 clonotypes appeared in common. Rarefaction curves obtained for sorted subsets showed sequencing incomplete despite large depth.

Method: immunoSEQ multiplex PCR; TCRdb's copy keeps in-frame clones and lacks some. This sample yields around 100,000 clones, of which roughly two thirds are seen a single time; approximately 49% belongs to the top ten. This clone appeared a few times. The antigen is undetermined. Material: memory CD8+ T cells sorted from blood. As to subset: CD45RO+ cells pooled with CCR7-negative TemRA cells. The clonotype originates from a man between 25 and 39 years old in good health. The chain links TRBV5-4 to TRBJ2-7, with 7 nucleotides matching TRBD2. The CDR3 sequence is CASSLSGIPYEQYF. The CDR3 nucleotides are TGTGCCAGCAGCCTCAGCGGGATCCCCTACGAGCAGTACTTC.